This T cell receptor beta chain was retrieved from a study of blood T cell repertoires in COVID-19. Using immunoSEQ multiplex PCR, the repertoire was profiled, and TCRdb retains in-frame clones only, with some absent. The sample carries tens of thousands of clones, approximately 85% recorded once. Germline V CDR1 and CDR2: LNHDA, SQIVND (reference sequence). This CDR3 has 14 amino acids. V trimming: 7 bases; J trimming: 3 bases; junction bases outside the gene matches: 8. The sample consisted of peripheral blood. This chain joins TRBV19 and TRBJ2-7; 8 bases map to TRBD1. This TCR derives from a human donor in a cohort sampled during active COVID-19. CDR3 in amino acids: CASTPDRDLYEQYF. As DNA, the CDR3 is TGTGCCAGTACCCCGGACAGGGACCTCTACGAGCAGTACTTC.